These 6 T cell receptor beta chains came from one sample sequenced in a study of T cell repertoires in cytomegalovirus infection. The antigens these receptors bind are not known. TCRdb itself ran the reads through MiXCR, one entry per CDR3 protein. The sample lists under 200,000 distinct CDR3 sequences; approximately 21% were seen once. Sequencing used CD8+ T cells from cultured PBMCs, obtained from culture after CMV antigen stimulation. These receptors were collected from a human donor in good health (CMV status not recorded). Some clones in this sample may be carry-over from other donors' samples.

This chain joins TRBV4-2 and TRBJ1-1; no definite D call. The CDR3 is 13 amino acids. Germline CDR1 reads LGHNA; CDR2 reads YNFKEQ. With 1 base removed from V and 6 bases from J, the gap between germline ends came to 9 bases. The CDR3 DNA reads TGTGCCAGCAGCCAAGTGGAGGGTCCTGAAGCTTTCTTT. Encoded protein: CASSQVEGPEAFF.

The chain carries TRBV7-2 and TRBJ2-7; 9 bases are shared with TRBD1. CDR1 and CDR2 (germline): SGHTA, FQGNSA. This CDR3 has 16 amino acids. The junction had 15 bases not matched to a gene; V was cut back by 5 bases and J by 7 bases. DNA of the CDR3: TGTGCCAGCAGCCCCCTTGCGGGACAGGGTGCGTTGGAGCAGTACTTC. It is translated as CASSPLAGQGALEQYF.

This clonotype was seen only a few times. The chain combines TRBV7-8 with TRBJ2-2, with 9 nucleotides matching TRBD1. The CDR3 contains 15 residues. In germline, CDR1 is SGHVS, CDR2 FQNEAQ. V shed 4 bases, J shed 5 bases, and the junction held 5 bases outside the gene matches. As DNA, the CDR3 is TGTGCCAGCAGCTGGACAGGGGAATCGACCGGGGAGCTGTTTTTT. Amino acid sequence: CASSWTGESTGELFF.

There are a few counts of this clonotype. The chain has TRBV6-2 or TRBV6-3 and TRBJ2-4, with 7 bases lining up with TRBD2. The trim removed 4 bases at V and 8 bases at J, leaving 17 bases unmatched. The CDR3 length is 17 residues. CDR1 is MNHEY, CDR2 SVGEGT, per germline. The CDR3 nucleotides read TGTGCCAGCAGTTTAACTAAGACTAGCTTTATCGAAGACATTCAGTACTTC. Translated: CASSLTKTSFIEDIQYF.

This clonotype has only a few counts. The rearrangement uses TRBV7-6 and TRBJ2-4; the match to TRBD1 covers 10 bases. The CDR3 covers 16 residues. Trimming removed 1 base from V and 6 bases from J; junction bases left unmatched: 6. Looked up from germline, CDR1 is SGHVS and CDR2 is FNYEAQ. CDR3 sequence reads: CASSLGTGGSANIQYF. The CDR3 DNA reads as TGTGCCAGCAGCTTAGGGACAGGGGGTTCGGCAAACATTCAGTACTTC.

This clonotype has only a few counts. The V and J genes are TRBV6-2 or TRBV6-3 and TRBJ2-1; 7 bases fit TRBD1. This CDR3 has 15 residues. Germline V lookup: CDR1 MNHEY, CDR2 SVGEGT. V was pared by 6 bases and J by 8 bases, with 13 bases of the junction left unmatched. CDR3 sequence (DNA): TGTGCCAGCAGCCGAGGGGGCCAGGGGGTCGATGAGCAGTTCTTC. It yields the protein CASSRGGQGVDEQFF.